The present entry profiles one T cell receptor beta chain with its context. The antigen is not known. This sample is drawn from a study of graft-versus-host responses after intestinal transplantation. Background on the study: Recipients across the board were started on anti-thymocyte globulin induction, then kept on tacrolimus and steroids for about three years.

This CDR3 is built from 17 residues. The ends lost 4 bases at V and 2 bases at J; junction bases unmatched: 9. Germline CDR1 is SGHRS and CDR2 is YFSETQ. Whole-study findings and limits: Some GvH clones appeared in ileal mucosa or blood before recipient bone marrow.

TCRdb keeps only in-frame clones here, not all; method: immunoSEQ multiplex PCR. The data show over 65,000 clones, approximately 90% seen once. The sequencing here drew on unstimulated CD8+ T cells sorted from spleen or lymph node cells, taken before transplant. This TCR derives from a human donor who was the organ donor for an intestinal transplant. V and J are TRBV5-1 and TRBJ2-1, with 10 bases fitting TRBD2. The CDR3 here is CASSTWSGTSAYNEQFF. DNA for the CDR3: TGCGCCAGCAGCACTTGGTCCGGGACTAGCGCCTACAATGAGCAGTTCTTC.